This entry concerns a single T cell receptor (beta chain). The antigen this receptor binds is unknown. No much larger clone is present one base from it, and per-base qualities are unavailable. What this sample's time point label stands for: baseline before first vaccination. Vaccinee samples were obtained from the UK trials COV001 and COV002, which included a single-blind randomized controlled phase 2/3 trial of AZD1222 (ChAdOx1 nCoV-19) in healthy adults. For TCRbeta chain sequencing, PBMC samples were collected from trial participants at day 0 and at day 28 after the second dose. V is reduced by 4 bases and J by 1 base, leaving a spacing of 8 bases between them. The germline V gene yields SGHDT for CDR1 and YYEEEE for CDR2. The CDR3 starts with the cysteine, ends with the phenylalanine, and has 13 residues. The CDR3 DNA has 39 bases and is translated from base 1. The data belong to a study of T cell responses to AZD1222 COVID-19 vaccine (dated by TCRdb to the early 2020s). Broadly, across the study: AZD1222 recipients with second doses at about 4 weeks or about 12 weeks were pooled, because spike-specific TCR depth and breadth did not differ between schedules. TCR sequencing covered fewer than 250 trial participants: 200 to 220 given two doses of AZD1222 and 26 given two doses of MenACWY control vaccine. Trial participants were enrolled into age subgroups of 18-55, 56-69 and 70-plus years, which contained approximately 150, 28 and 58 TCR-sequenced participants, respectively. The paper as a whole reports these results and caveats: Reportedly, close to half of the unique spike-specific TCRs recognized epitopes lying outside the regions that are mutated in the B.1.351 and B.1.1.7 variants. Most participants were white British and females outnumbered males, and the authors suggested that clonal diversity may have been underestimated. Conclusions about previously exposed vaccinees were limited because only six AZD1222 recipients were SARS-CoV-2 seropositive at baseline. The whole spike protein was spanned by vaccine-associated CD4 TCRs, and dominant responses were seen in regions 160-218 and 743-854. No day 14 peak-response samples were available, so repertoires were characterized only after the peak T cell response. The 56-69-year group was small, and its depth increase did not reach significance, likely because of low power. A significant rise in spike-specific TCR breadth and depth was observed after two AZD1222 doses relative to day 0 and relative to MenACWY recipients.

The CDR3 regions of human TCRbeta chains were subjected to immunosequencing. For the original study's pipeline: TCRs in the repertoires were matched against a reference library of SARS-CoV-2-specific TCRs that had been generated with the MIRA antigen-specificity platform. Breadth was defined as the fraction of unique TCRs that were SARS-CoV-2-associated. Depth was defined as the fraction of total T cells that were SARS-CoV-2-associated. Using the MIRA data, each spike-specific TCR was mapped to the spike region that the TCR reacts to and placed in a CD4 or CD8 class. Log10-transformed breadth and depth values were compared by one-way ANOVA with Sidak's multiple comparisons tests. As stored in TCRdb, this immuneACCESS dataset retains in-frame rearrangements with V and J assigned. A fraction of the clones does not appear; measured against another copy, unresolved V genes explain less than half of the discrepancy, and the remainder lacks a known reason. The V and J calls and clone size are taken from that table; D and trimming were inferred from the DNA. The sample data list some 200,000 clones, and 85% to 95% of these were observed just once. The ten largest clones add up to about 3.9% of the sample.

The clonotype was recovered from an adult in good health. Sequencing used peripheral blood, obtained on day 0 of AZD1222 vaccination. The chain is assembled from TRBV5-6 and TRBJ1-1; 5 matching bases give a weak D call of TRBD1. The bases read TGTGCCAGCAGCCCCGGGACGAACACTGAAGCTTTCTTT. The encoded protein is CASSPGTNTEAFF.